The rows below give T cell receptor beta chains drawn from one sample of a study of cytomegalovirus exposure and HLA in healthy donors. TCRdb's table, derived via immunoSEQ multiplex PCR, lists solely in-frame clones and lacks some. This sample has 90,000 to 100,000 clones, with around 88% found just once. Sequencing was performed on PBMCs. The receptors here all came from a woman in her thirties in good health and CMV-seronegative. CDR3s include the opening cysteine and the closing phenylalanine or tryptophan. D genes are given only for firm matches. The size field is filled for only some rows; it gives once, few, many or a size class.

J gene: TRBJ2-2
V gene: TRBV5-1
clone size: .
D gene: .
CDR3 length: 16
CDR3 DNA: TGCGCCAGCAGCTTGGGGGACAACTCGAACACCGGGGAGCTGTTTTTT
CDR3 protein: CASSLGDNSNTGELFF

J gene: TRBJ1-1
V gene: TRBV7-9
clone size: .
D gene: .
CDR3 length: 14
CDR3 DNA: TGTGCCAGCAGCTCCGTCTTGGGAGAGACTGAAGCTTTCTTT
CDR3 protein: CASSSVLGETEAFF

J gene: TRBJ2-5
V gene: TRBV9
clone size: .
D gene: TRBD1
CDR3 length: 12
CDR3 DNA: TGTGCCAGCAACAGGGGTACAGAGACCCAGTACTTC
CDR3 protein: CASNRGTETQYF

J gene: TRBJ2-7
V gene: TRBV18
clone size: .
D gene: .
CDR3 length: 14
CDR3 DNA: TGTGCCAGCTCACCGCGGCTCCCCCCTTACGAGCAGTACTTC
CDR3 protein: CASSPRLPPYEQYF

J gene: TRBJ1-5
V gene: TRBV7-6
clone size: .
D gene: .
CDR3 length: 15
CDR3 DNA: TGTGCCAGCAGCTCGGGGTCGGGGAGAAATCAGCCCCAGCATTTT
CDR3 protein: CASSSGSGRNQPQHF

J gene: TRBJ2-6
V gene: TRBV6-5
clone size: .
D gene: .
CDR3 length: 13
CDR3 DNA: TGTGCCAGCAGTTCGACAGGGGCCAACGTCCTGACTTTC
CDR3 protein: CASSSTGANVLTF

J gene: TRBJ2-5
V gene: TRBV18
clone size: once
D gene: .
CDR3 length: 15
CDR3 DNA: TGTGCCAGCTCAGCTGCGACAGCGTACCAAGAGACCCAGTACTTC
CDR3 protein: CASSAATAYQETQYF

J gene: TRBJ1-2
V gene: TRBV2
clone size: .
D gene: TRBD1
CDR3 length: 11
CDR3 DNA: TGTGCCTCCGGGACAGGGCAAGGCTACACCTTC
CDR3 protein: CASGTGQGYTF

J gene: TRBJ2-7
V gene: TRBV29-1
clone size: few
D gene: TRBD1
CDR3 length: 11
CDR3 DNA: TGCAGCGCCGAACAGGGGAACGAGCAGTACTTC
CDR3 protein: CSAEQGNEQYF

J gene: TRBJ1-5
V gene: TRBV7-2
clone size: .
D gene: TRBD1
CDR3 length: 15
CDR3 DNA: TGTGCCAGCAGCATGAGACAGGGGGGTATGCAGCCCCAGCATTTT
CDR3 protein: CASSMRQGGMQPQHF

J gene: TRBJ1-1
V gene: TRBV10-3
clone size: once
D gene: .
CDR3 length: 18
CDR3 DNA: TGTGCCATCAGCTACAGCTTCACCCAAGGGAGGGGAAACACTGAAGCTTTCTTT
CDR3 protein: CAISYSFTQGRGNTEAFF

J gene: TRBJ1-3
V gene: TRBV19
clone size: .
D gene: .
CDR3 length: 15
CDR3 DNA: TGTGCCAGTATCGATCTTAACAGTTATGGAAACACCATATATTTT
CDR3 protein: CASIDLNSYGNTIYF

J gene: TRBJ2-5
V gene: TRBV5-1
clone size: .
D gene: TRBD1
CDR3 length: 15
CDR3 DNA: TGCGCCAGCAGCTATCGGGACAGTCAGGCGGAGACCCAGTACTTC
CDR3 protein: CASSYRDSQAETQYF

J gene: TRBJ1-6
V gene: TRBV2
clone size: .
D gene: TRBD1
CDR3 length: 17
CDR3 DNA: TGTGCCAGCAGTGAAGCTCAGGGACAGGGGGCCGGGGTCACCCTCCACTTT
CDR3 protein: CASSEAQGQGAGVTLHF

J gene: TRBJ1-1
V gene: TRBV19
clone size: .
D gene: .
CDR3 length: 14
CDR3 DNA: TGTGCCAGTAGTATAGAAGGCGGAAACACTGAAGCTTTCTTT
CDR3 protein: CASSIEGGNTEAFF

J gene: TRBJ2-7
V gene: TRBV27
clone size: .
D gene: TRBD2
CDR3 length: 15
CDR3 DNA: TGTGCCAGCAGTTTATCGCCTAGCGGCACCTACGAGCAGTACTTC
CDR3 protein: CASSLSPSGTYEQYF